This T cell receptor beta chain was profiled in a study of shared clonotypes between healthy human individuals (dated by TCRdb to about 2020). Concerning the study at large: Three men and a couple of women, aged 18 to 49 years, made up the cohort. Per donor, leukapheresis produced somewhere between about 0.8 and 9 billion PBMCs. To increase sequencing depth and limit assay-specific biases, TCR repertoire library preparation and sequencing were carried out by different laboratories using diverse techniques. For each donor, CD4 naive and CD4 memory were each run on three plates, CD8 naive on two plates, and CD8 memory on one plate. To estimate repertoire size and how much clonotype sharing occurs between individuals, the study deeply sequenced the blood TCR repertoires of five healthy adults.

In the case of this clone: Its antigen is still unknown. Nothing much larger sits one base from this clone, and base qualities are not available.

Donors were healthy HIV-negative adults with no recently reported acute infections or vaccinations. Every donor was a Caucasian adult living in Nashville, Tennessee, USA. CD4+ T cells were enriched by magnetic negative selection, after which naive cells were positively selected on CD45RA and the negative fraction was taken as the memory subset. After blood collection by leukapheresis, PBMCs were isolated using Ficoll-Histopaque density gradient centrifugation and then cryopreserved in the vapor phase of liquid nitrogen. Analytical flow cytometry was used to check the purity and quantity of every magnetically sorted T cell population. Genomic DNA was isolated from every sorted fraction and measured by UV absorbance on a Nanodrop 2000c. At the junction V is shortened by 5 bases and J by 7 bases; bases outside the gene matches: 9. Taken from cysteine to phenylalanine, the CDR3 has 15 residues. Only the CDR3 DNA is retained, 45 bases long and in frame from the first base. For CDR1 and CDR2, the germline V gene lists SGDLS and YYNGEE.

Using the deep immunoSEQ assay, TCR CDR3 regions were amplified from genomic DNA by multiplex PCR. Extracted genomic DNA from each cell subset was spread evenly across all wells of several immunoSEQ 96-well plates, with each plate serving as a replicate. For sorted subsets, about 210 ng of genomic DNA, equivalent to around 29,000 T cell genomes, went into each replicate PCR. Purified libraries were quantified with a Qubit 3.0 fluorometer, sized on a Bioanalyzer 2100, and re-quantified with the KAPA Library Quantification kit. A separate single-read 150-cycle Illumina NextSeq 550 flow cell was used to sequence each immunoSEQ 96-well plate. As for how the authors treated the data: The immunoSEQ output contained only junctional sequences without quality scores, so filtering could not match that applied to full-length reads. Sequences were annotated with PyIR, a Python wrapper for IgBLAST v1.9, and V/J genes and CDR3 were assigned using IMGT germline references. Any read was removed if the V/J assignment was weak (E-value above 1e-6), the CDR3 was missing, or the read contained stop codons, out-of-frame junctions, or ambiguous translated residues. A V3J clonotype was defined by an identical inferred V gene, J gene, and CDR3 amino acid sequence. The percentage overlap between two repertoires was calculated by dividing the number of shared unique clonotypes by the size of the smaller repertoire. RTK rarefaction, the Chao1 estimator, and Recon v2.1 estimates of unobserved clonotypes were used to assess repertoire richness. For all TCRbeta clonotypes obtained by the gDNA method from a few donors, generation probabilities were computed with OLGA. TCRdb holds this immuneACCESS table with in-frame rearrangements only. Some clones are missing; in checked studies, unresolved V genes explain under half, and the rest has no known cause. The DNA was the basis for D and trimming; V, J and clone size are from that table. Recorded for this sample are 1,400,000 or so clones; around 98.5% of them occurred a single time. Of the sample, about 0.35% is held by the ten largest clones.

Broad study findings and their caveats: Even with the large sequencing depth, rarefaction of the sorted-subset datasets indicated that sequencing was incomplete. Pairwise subsampling led to the expectation that sequencing depth would affect the degree of clonotype sharing among donors. Higher generation probabilities were observed for clonotypes shared by all four sorted-subset donors than for non-shared clonotypes. Naive subsets generally had larger estimated clonotype richness than memory subsets. Sampling was restricted to blood, and TCR repertoires in tissues likely differ from the TCR repertoires found in blood. Because the study included a small number of donors, the genetic and exposure-history diversity represented was limited. Across a handful of donors, around 5% of naive CD4, 3% to 3.5% of naive CD8, 2% to 2.5% of memory CD4, and 0.4% to 0.45% of memory CD8 clonotypes were shared.

The receptor was derived from a man aged 25-40 years in good health. The chain uses TRBV9 and TRBJ1-2, and 12 junction bases match TRBD1. Sequences were obtained from naive CD4+ T cells sorted from blood. This sample's cell subset or site label indicates: CD45RA+ positively selected. The CDR3 protein: CASSASGTGGVGYTF. DNA sequence: TGTGCCAGCAGTGCCTCCGGGACAGGGGGCGTTGGCTACACCTTC.